Below, 10 T cell receptor beta chains from the same sample are listed, as sequenced in a study of long-term antiretroviral therapy in people with HIV. Investigators performed immunoSEQ version v3.0 at survey level. Sequenced by immunoSEQ multiplex PCR; TCRdb stores in-frame clones only, minus some. Found here are around 30,000 clones, approximately 85% of them singletons; the top ten hold about 7.7%. The sample in question was unsorted PBMCs, obtained 3 years after starting antiretroviral therapy. Receptor source: a man aged 35 to 55 with HIV.

This clone has only a few counts. The V gene is TRBV9, the J gene TRBJ2-2; 7 bases fit TRBD2. This CDR3 region has 17 residues. Germline lookup yields CDR1 SGDLS and CDR2 YYNGEE. V was clipped by 2 bases and J by 0 bases; unmatched bases: 7. DNA for the CDR3: TGTGCCAGCAGCGTGGGGTTAGGGACTACGAACACCGGGGAGCTGTTTTTT. Translated, it gives CASSVGLGTTNTGELFF.

The chain carries TRBV11-2 and TRBJ1-1; 8 bases are a match to TRBD1. V shed 0 bases and J 5 bases; nucleotides not matched to a gene: 11. The CDR3 loop spans 17 amino acids. Germline CDR1 reads SGHAT; CDR2 reads FQNNGV. The CDR3 nucleotides read TGTGCCAGCAGCTTAGATTCCCCTGGAACAGGGGGGACTGAAGCTTTCTTT. Its translation: CASSLDSPGTGGTEAFF.

The rearrangement joins TRBV15 to TRBJ2-1; TRBD2 agrees at 14 bases. Germline V gene sequence: CDR1 LNHNV, CDR2 YYDKDF (reference sequence). With 5 bases clipped from V and 5 bases from J, the junction kept 8 bases outside the gene matches. CDR3 length: 17 amino acids. The CDR3 is CATSGTSGRGINNEQFF. In DNA, the CDR3 is TGTGCCACCAGCGGGACTAGCGGGAGAGGTATCAACAATGAGCAGTTCTTC.

The chain joins TRBV30 to TRBJ1-5, with 8 bases that match TRBD1. The CDR3 totals 14 residues. From germline, CDR1 is GTSNPN and CDR2 SVGIG (reference sequence). Germline trimming cut 0 bases from V and 6 bases from J; bases unmatched to any gene: 4. CDR3 protein: CAWSVQGVVQPQHF. In DNA form, the CDR3 reads TGTGCCTGGAGTGTACAGGGGGTTGTTCAGCCCCAGCATTTT. The whole variable domain, filled in from reference TRBV30 and TRBJ1-5, reads SQTIHQWPATLVQPVGSPLSLECTVEGTSNPNLYWYRQAAGRGLQLLFYSVGIGQISSEVPQNLSASRPQDRQFILSSKKLLLSDSGFYLCAWSVQGVVQPQHFGDGTRLSIL.

The V and J genes are TRBV5-1 and TRBJ1-2, with 8 bases lining up with TRBD1. With V trimmed by 3 bases and J by 6 bases, 7 bases remained unmatched. The CDR3 spans 14 residues. Germline CDR1 and CDR2: SGHRS and YFSETQ. Here the CDR3 reads CASSSETGAHGYTF. DNA of the CDR3: TGCGCCAGCAGCTCCGAGACAGGGGCCCATGGCTACACCTTC.

This chain links TRBV5-8 with TRBJ1-1; D unclear. V lost 0 bases and J 5 bases, leaving 2 bases between the germline ends. The CDR3 extends over 11 amino acids. Germline V gene lookup returns CDR1 SGHTS and CDR2 YDEGEE. This CDR3 reads CASSLVTEAFF. DNA for the CDR3: TGTGCCAGCAGCTTGGTGACTGAAGCTTTCTTT.

V usage is TRBV11-2 and J usage is TRBJ2-2; D call uncertain. The V and J ends lost 5 bases and 6 bases respectively, with 10 bases between them. The CDR3 is made up of 13 amino acids. In germline, CDR1 is SGHAT, CDR2 FQNNGV. The CDR3 spells CASSRTVPGELFF. CDR3 in DNA: TGTGCCAGCAGCCGAACAGTCCCCGGGGAGCTGTTTTTT. Full variable domain (missing parts from reference TRBV11-2 and TRBJ2-2): EAGVAQSPRYKIIEKRQSVAFWCNPISGHATLYWYQQILGQGPKLLIQFQNNGVVDDSQLPKDRFSAERLKGVDSTLKIQPAKLEDSAVYLCASSRTVPGELFFGEGSRLTVL.

V is TRBV7-2 and J is TRBJ1-3, with D unclear. This CDR3 spans 15 amino acids. Germline V gives CDR1 SGHTA, CDR2 FQGNSA. V was clipped by 5 bases and J by 1 base, with 12 bases between them. Here the CDR3 reads CASSPSGVSGNTIYF. CDR3 DNA: TGTGCCAGCAGCCCCAGCGGGGTTTCTGGAAACACCATATATTTT.

The chain is built from TRBV27 and TRBJ2-7; 7 bases agree with TRBD1. The V gene's germline CDR1 is MNHEY and CDR2 SMNVEV (reference sequence). The CDR3 has 15 amino acids. J was trimmed by 1 base and V by 9 bases; bases with no gene match: 12. The CDR3 nucleotides read TGTGCCAGAAGAGGGCGAGGGGGCCCTTCCTACGAGCAGTACTTC. This codes for CARRGRGGPSYEQYF.

This clone was detected a few times. The chain carries TRBV11-2 and TRBJ2-7, with D perhaps matching TRBD1 (5 bases). V lost 5 bases and J 6 bases, leaving 11 bases between the germline ends. CDR3 length equals 12 residues. CDR1 and CDR2 from the germline V gene are SGHAT and FQNNGV. The CDR3 spells CASSQGLGEQYF. CDR3 in DNA: TGTGCCAGCAGCCAGGGATTGGGCGAGCAGTACTTC. The full variable domain, rest sourced from reference TRBV11-2 and TRBJ2-7, is EAGVAQSPRYKIIEKRQSVAFWCNPISGHATLYWYQQILGQGPKLLIQFQNNGVVDDSQLPKDRFSAERLKGVDSTLKIQPAKLEDSAVYLCASSQGLGEQYFGPGTRLTVT.